The sample holds a few counts of the clone carrying this T cell receptor (beta chain). The antigen is unknown. This sample is part of a study of T cell repertoires in cytomegalovirus infection. Study-level background: The authors relied on CMV epitopes, both recently identified HLA-C-restricted and well-studied HLA-B-restricted.

Using its own MiXCR run on the reads, TCRdb lists one record per CDR3 protein. The sample includes about 360,000 distinct CDR3 sequences, about 34% of them seen just once. This CDR3 contains 16 residues. Per germline, CDR1 MDHEN and CDR2 SYDVKM. The V and J ends lost 2 bases and 7 bases, in that order; junction bases with no gene match: 5. Study outcomes and limitations: CMV-specific HLA-C-restricted TCR beta clonotypes dominated the ex vivo response. Carriers of CMV and the relevant HLA type were discriminated by public TCR beta frequency.

The sequence was collected from a human donor in good health (CMV status not recorded). Some clones in this sample may be carry-over from other donors' samples. Sample: cultured PBMCs, taken from culture after CMV antigen stimulation. The V and J genes are TRBV28 and TRBJ2-2; 12 bases align to TRBD2. CDR3 bases: TGTGCCAGCAGTTTACCGGGACTAGCGGGTATCGGGGAGCTGTTTTTT. It yields the protein CASSLPGLAGIGELFF. Filled out from reference TRBV28 and TRBJ2-2, the complete variable domain reads DVKVTQSSRYLVKRTGEKVFLECVQDMDHENMFWYRQDPGLGLRLIYFSYDVKMKEKGDIPEGYSVSREKKERFSLILESASTNQTSMYLCASSLPGLAGIGELFFGEGSRLTVL.